Following are 22 T cell receptor beta chains from one sample sequenced in a study of neoadjuvant anti-PD-1 for oral cavity cancer. Profiling relied on immunoSEQ multiplex PCR, and the TCRdb table lists in-frame clones only, not all of them. The sample holds around 17,000 clones, roughly 69% seen once. The specimen was PBMCs, collected before nivolumab (anti-PD-1) treatment. The source is a person between 40 and 79 years old with oral cavity squamous cell carcinoma.

The gene calls are TRBV6-1 and TRBJ1-1; maybe TRBD1 (5 bases). The V end lost 6 bases, the J end lost 12 bases, and 17 bases lay between the germline ends. Germline CDR1 is MNHNS and CDR2 is SASEGT. The CDR3 is 12 amino acids. CDR3 bases: TGTGCCAGCAGGGGGGAACCGATAGGGACTTTCTTT. Its protein is CASRGEPIGTFF.

This clone was counted a few times. V usage is TRBV19 and J usage is TRBJ1-5; D unclear. Trimming stripped 7 bases from V and 1 base from J, with 14 bases between. This CDR3 has 15 amino acids. CDR1 LNHDA and CDR2 SQIVND come from the germline V gene (reference sequence). The CDR3 sequence is CASTLTGPSNQPQHF. CDR3 bases: TGTGCCAGTACCCTCACCGGACCGAGCAATCAGCCCCAGCATTTT.

The chain employs TRBV5-1 and TRBJ2-3; possibly TRBD2 for D (6 bases). CDR3 length: 16 amino acids. Trimming removed 5 bases from V and 1 base from J, with 17 bases in between. CDR1 SGHRS and CDR2 YFSETQ come from the germline V gene. The CDR3 here is CASRGGGAEGTDTQYF. Here the CDR3 DNA reads TGCGCCAGCAGGGGAGGCGGCGCCGAAGGCACAGATACGCAGTATTTT.

The CDR3 sequence is CASSPGLAGDRSYEQYF. CDR3 sequence (DNA): TGTGCCAGCAGCCCCGGACTAGCGGGAGATCGCTCCTACGAGCAGTACTTC. This rearrangement joins TRBV9 to TRBJ2-7; 13 bases are shared with TRBD2. The V and J ends lost 4 bases and 0 bases, in that order; junction bases with no gene match: 7. CDR1 is SGDLS and CDR2 is YYNGEE in the germline V gene. The length of the CDR3 is 17 residues. Full variable domain (rest looked up from reference TRBV9 and TRBJ2-7): DSGVTQTPKHLITATGQRVTLRCSPRSGDLSVYWYQQSLDQGLQFLIQYYNGEERAKGNILERFSAQQFPDLHSELNLSSLELGDSALYFCASSPGLAGDRSYEQYFGPGTRLTVT.

The CDR3 DNA reads as TGTGCCAGCAGTTTATCCGGCGGGTTCGGAGAGCAGTACTTC. It encodes CASSLSGGFGEQYF. The chain employs TRBV27 and TRBJ2-7; D possibly corresponds to TRBD2 (5 bases). The CDR3 consists of 14 residues. The germline V gene has CDR1 MNHEY and CDR2 SMNVEV (reference sequence). The V end lost 0 bases, the J end lost 7 bases, and 13 bases lay between the germline ends.

This clone came up a few times. V and J are TRBV6-1 and TRBJ1-1, with D maybe TRBD1 (6 bases). V was pared by 4 bases and J by 5 bases, with 11 bases between. CDR3 length equals 13 residues. Germline V gene data show CDR1 as MNHNS and CDR2 as SASEGT. The chain's CDR3 is CASSGQAGTEAFF. The DNA of the CDR3 is TGTGCCAGCAGTGGACAGGCTGGGACTGAAGCTTTCTTT.

This clone has only one observation. J is TRBJ2-3 and V is TRBV30, with D tentatively TRBD1 (6 bases). In germline, CDR1 is GTSNPN, CDR2 SVGIG (reference sequence). CDR3 size: 14 residues. The V end lost 3 bases, the J end lost 2 bases, and 12 bases lay between the germline ends. The CDR3 sequence is CAWRGGPNTDTQYF. DNA for the CDR3: TGTGCCTGGAGAGGGGGACCGAACACAGATACGCAGTATTTT.

Only a few counts were recorded for this clone. The rearrangement uses TRBV5-1 and TRBJ1-3; D not resolved. Germline lookup yields CDR1 SGHRS and CDR2 YFSETQ. With 4 bases removed from V and 6 bases from J, the gap between germline ends came to 17 bases. The CDR3 covers 15 residues. In DNA form, the CDR3 reads TGCGCCAGCAGCGGCCTTGAGTCGGGAACAAACACCATATATTTT. It is translated as CASSGLESGTNTIYF.

The chain employs TRBV7-8 and TRBJ2-5; D is uncertain. The germline V gene encodes CDR1 SGHVS and CDR2 FQNEAQ. The germline V and J ends were trimmed by 5 bases and 1 base, with 5 bases remaining between them. The CDR3 consists of 12 residues. This CDR3 is CASSVLQETQYF. DNA of the CDR3: TGTGCCAGCAGCGTACTCCAAGAGACCCAGTACTTC.

V is TRBV6-5 and J is TRBJ2-3, with TRBD1 as a possible D gene (5 bases). Germline assignment: CDR1 MNHEY and CDR2 SVGAGI. This CDR3 has 14 amino acids. V lost 5 bases and J lost 2, with 11 bases in between. The CDR3 region is CASSQGRPTDTQYF. CDR3 nucleotide sequence: TGTGCCAGCAGTCAGGGCCGCCCCACAGATACGCAGTATTTT.

The chain combines TRBV6-1 with TRBJ1-1, with D possibly being TRBD1 (5 bases). Per germline, CDR1 MNHNS and CDR2 SASEGT. The CDR3 loop spans 15 amino acids. V lost 5 bases to trimming and J lost 3 bases, with 16 bases between them. The CDR3 region is CASSSRTTSYTEAFF. The CDR3 DNA is TGTGCCAGCAGTTCCAGGACAACCTCGTACACTGAAGCTTTCTTT.

This clone was observed a single time. The chain employs TRBV5-6 and TRBJ2-1; D could derive from TRBD1 or TRBD2 (5 bases each). Trimming shortened V by 3 bases and J by 10 bases, and 23 bases separated the two germline ends. Germline CDR1 and CDR2: SGHDT and YYEEEE. The CDR3 contains 16 residues. The CDR3 sequence is CASSSSVRGFGLEQFF. DNA of the CDR3: TGTGCCAGCAGCTCCTCGGTACGGGGCTTCGGTTTAGAGCAGTTCTTC.

This clone was picked up a small number of times. The chain links TRBV2 to TRBJ1-2; no clear D. CDR3 length: 13 amino acids. V was trimmed by 3 bases and J by 4 bases, leaving 9 bases between them. In germline, CDR1 is SNHLY, CDR2 FYNNEI. CDR3 in amino acids: CASSEWGFYGYTF. The CDR3 DNA is TGTGCCAGCAGTGAGTGGGGTTTCTATGGCTACACCTTC.

The chain has TRBV6-6 and TRBJ2-1, with TRBD2 matching over 10 bases. This CDR3 has 15 residues. Germline lookup yields CDR1 MNHNY and CDR2 SVGAGI (reference sequence). The trim removed 2 bases at V and 9 bases at J, leaving 7 bases unmatched. Written as DNA, the CDR3 is TGTGCCAGCAGTTACGACGCTAGCGGGAGAGGTGAGCAGTTCTTC. Translated: CASSYDASGRGEQFF.

This clone was seen only a few times. The chain has TRBV2 and TRBJ1-5; the D is unclear. The germline V gene has CDR1 SNHLY and CDR2 FYNNEI. Between the trimmed V and J ends, which lost 1 base and 6 bases, there was a span of 19 bases. The CDR3 runs to 17 residues. CDR3 protein: CASSEEGNGLRAQPQHF. The CDR3 DNA is TGTGCCAGCAGTGAAGAAGGGAACGGGCTGCGGGCTCAGCCCCAGCATTTT. Using reference TRBV2 and TRBJ1-5 for the parts outside the CDR3, the full variable domain is EPEVTQTPSHQVTQMGQEVILRCVPISNHLYFYWYRQILGQKVEFLVSFYNNEISEKSEIFDDQFSVERPDGSNFTLKIRSTKLEDSAMYFCASSEEGNGLRAQPQHFGDGTRLSIL.

The genes are TRBV30 and TRBJ1-1; TRBD1 is a possible D gene (5 bases). Deletions cut 2 bases from V and 1 base from J, with 14 bases between. The CDR3 covers 15 residues. Germline CDR1 and CDR2: GTSNPN and SVGIG (reference sequence). The CDR3 sequence: CAWSPQGTANTEAFF. The CDR3 DNA sequence: TGTGCCTGGAGTCCTCAAGGGACGGCGAACACTGAAGCTTTCTTT.

J is TRBJ2-5 and V is TRBV19; possibly TRBD2 for D (6 bases). Trimming pared 4 bases from V and 0 bases from J, leaving 12 bases between. This CDR3 is 15 amino acids long. Germline V gene lookup returns CDR1 LNHDA and CDR2 SQIVND (reference sequence). CDR3 sequence: CASSRGAGNQETQYF. Here the CDR3 DNA reads TGTGCCAGTAGTAGAGGGGCGGGAAACCAAGAGACCCAGTACTTC.

V is TRBV2 and J is TRBJ1-5, with TRBD1 identical over 12 bases. The trim removed 6 bases at V and 6 bases at J, leaving 9 bases unmatched. The germline gives CDR1 SNHLY, CDR2 FYNNEI. The CDR3 runs 16 residues. This chain's CDR3 is CASSLGQGAGGQPQHF. The CDR3 DNA follows: TGTGCCAGCAGCTTGGGACAGGGGGCAGGAGGTCAGCCCCAGCATTTT.

The rearrangement joins TRBV19 to TRBJ1-5; D is undetermined. V dropped 7 bases and J dropped 9 bases, with 16 bases sitting between them. The CDR3 loop spans 13 amino acids. Per germline, CDR1 LNHDA and CDR2 SQIVND (reference sequence). The CDR3 nucleotides read TGTGCCAGTACCGACGGATTGCCGTCGCCCCAGCATTTT. Protein: CASTDGLPSPQHF.

The chain combines TRBV7-9 with TRBJ2-1; 15 bases line up with TRBD2. The junction had 10 bases not matched to a gene; V was cut back by 8 bases and J by 8 bases. The CDR3 consists of 16 residues. Germline loops: CDR1 SEHNR, CDR2 FQNEAQ (reference sequence). The CDR3 region has the DNA TGTGCCAGCGCTAGGACTAGCGGGAGGGTCTGGGATGAGCAGTTCTTC. This translates into CASARTSGRVWDEQFF.

The genes are TRBV27 and TRBJ2-7; TRBD2 matches at 7 bases. Germline V gene sequence: CDR1 MNHEY, CDR2 SMNVEV (reference sequence). This CDR3 is 14 amino acids long. The V gene end was trimmed by 5 bases and the J gene end by 3 bases; junction bases not matched to a gene: 7. This chain's CDR3 is CASSGGRINYEQYF. CDR3 coding DNA: TGTGCCAGCAGTGGCGGGAGAATCAACTACGAGCAGTACTTC.

CDR3 bases: TGTGCCACCAGCAGAGATCCCCAGTGGACTAGCGGGAGGGGAAGAGACAATGAGCAGTTCTTC. Encoded protein: CATSRDPQWTSGRGRDNEQFF. The chain recombines TRBV15 with TRBJ2-1, with TRBD2 matching over 15 bases. Trimming removed 0 bases from V and 5 bases from J; junction bases left unmatched: 14. Looked up from germline, CDR1 is LNHNV and CDR2 is YYDKDF (reference sequence). The CDR3 is 21 amino acids.